Presented here are 18 T cell receptor beta chains from one specimen sequenced in a study of T cell responses to AZD1222 COVID-19 vaccine (dated by TCRdb to the early 2020s). The receptor library was made with the immunoSEQ multiplex PCR assay. TCRdb obtained this table from immuneACCESS and retained in-frame rearrangements with V and J assigned. These tables miss some clones; where compared with another copy, unresolved V genes account for less than half of the shortfall, and the remainder is unexplained. The sample table shows about 150,000 clones, and approximately 86% are seen once. The ten largest clones capture roughly 7% of the sample. What this sample's time point label stands for: sample from adult after SARS-CoV-2 infection, after symptom onset. Sample: peripheral blood, taken after recovery from COVID-19. These receptors originate from an adult who had recovered from COVID-19.

The table lists this clone with a count of one. The J gene is TRBJ2-7, the V gene TRBV7-9, with 7 bases that match TRBD1. CDR1 SEHNR and CDR2 FQNEAQ come from the germline V gene (reference sequence). The CDR3 is 14 amino acids. Germline trimming cut 5 bases from V and 4 bases from J; bases unmatched to any gene: 8. The CDR3 loop reads CASSHRDSRYEQYF. The CDR3, as DNA: TGTGCCAGCAGCCACCGGGACAGTCGTTACGAGCAGTACTTC.

Turning to this clone: At one of its ends the junction is not consistent with the germline gene, which may arise from a read error. The chain joins TRBV10-3 to TRBJ2-3, with D possibly being TRBD1 or TRBD2 (5 bases each). The CDR3 length is 13 residues. Germline V gene sequence: CDR1 ENHRY, CDR2 SYGVKD. The CDR3 DNA is TGTGTCATCAGAGGGGACCAGTCGAATACGCAGTATTTT. Translation: CVIRGDQSNTQYF.

The chain is built from TRBV7-2 and TRBJ1-2; D remains unclear. Germline-derived CDR1 and CDR2 are SGHTA and FQGNSA. This CDR3 region has 13 residues. Trimming took 1 base from V and 2 from J, leaving 5 bases between them. In DNA form, the CDR3 reads TGTGCCAGCAGCTTAGGTCGGAACTATGGCTACACCTTC. Translation gives CASSLGRNYGYTF.

The rearrangement links TRBV27 to TRBJ2-1; D tentatively fits TRBD1 or TRBD2 (5 bases each). V was shortened by 3 bases and J by 2 bases, with 14 bases between the two germline ends. Germline CDR1 and CDR2: MNHEY and SMNVEV (reference sequence). The CDR3 runs to 16 residues. CDR3 residues: CASSFSPWGPYNEQFF. The CDR3 DNA reads as TGTGCCAGCAGTTTCTCCCCATGGGGACCCTACAATGAGCAGTTCTTC.

This clone was recorded once. The CDR3 sequence: CASSSHAGEEATNEKLFF. As DNA, the CDR3 is TGTGCCAGCAGTTCCCACGCGGGGGAAGAAGCAACTAATGAAAAACTGTTTTTT. The chain couples TRBV28 to TRBJ1-4; TRBD1 might be the D (5 bases). Germline CDR1 MDHEN, CDR2 SYDVKM. Trimming shortened V by 4 bases and J by 0 bases, and 18 bases separated the two germline ends. The CDR3 is 18 residues long.

This sequence joins TRBV5-4 and TRBJ2-7; 7 bases are shared with TRBD1. Per the germline V gene, CDR1 is SGHNT and CDR2 is YYREEE (reference sequence). CDR3 length: 14 residues. Trimming at V came to 4 bases and at J to 5 bases, leaving 9 bases not matched to a gene. The chain's CDR3 is CASSPETGRNEQYF. In DNA form, the CDR3 reads TGTGCCAGCAGCCCCGAGACAGGGAGAAACGAGCAGTACTTC.

This clone came up a few times. This sequence joins TRBV2 and TRBJ1-5; a weak D match, TRBD1 (5 bases). The CDR3 contains 15 residues. From germline, CDR1 is SNHLY and CDR2 FYNNEI. V was clipped by 6 bases and J by 0 bases, with 12 bases between them. CDR3: CASRSGRFSNQPQHF. The CDR3 coding sequence is TGTGCCAGCAGATCGGGGCGGTTTAGCAATCAGCCCCAGCATTTT.

The rearrangement uses TRBV5-1 and TRBJ2-5; the match to TRBD1 covers 7 bases. V trimming: 3 bases; J trimming: 2 bases; junction bases outside the gene matches: 7. Germline V gene data show CDR1 as SGHRS and CDR2 as YFSETQ. The CDR3 runs 15 residues. CDR3 sequence reads: CASSYGTGVQETQYF. CDR3 in DNA: TGCGCCAGCAGCTACGGAACAGGGGTACAAGAGACCCAGTACTTC.

The V and J genes are TRBV5-1 and TRBJ1-1; D perhaps matches TRBD1 (5 bases). The CDR3 spans 14 residues. Trimming took off 4 bases at V and 4 bases at J, with 14 bases between the two ends. CDR1 is SGHRS and CDR2 is YFSETQ in the germline V gene. In DNA, the CDR3 is TGCGCCAGCAGCCCCCCGGGTGGGGGCACTGAAGCTTTCTTT. Translating gives CASSPPGGGTEAFF.

The J gene is TRBJ2-5, the V gene TRBV3-1 (or the pseudogene TRBV3-2); 9 nucleotides agree with TRBD1. Per germline, CDR1 LGHDT and CDR2 YNNKEL (reference sequence). The length of the CDR3 is 19 residues. Trimming removed 0 bases from V and 0 bases from J; junction bases left unmatched: 11. This CDR3 reads CASSQDRRQGTGNQETQYF. In DNA form, the CDR3 reads TGTGCCAGCAGCCAAGATCGGAGGCAAGGGACAGGGAACCAAGAGACCCAGTACTTC.

V usage is TRBV15 and J usage is TRBJ2-5; possible D gene TRBD1, 6 bases. The CDR3 is 15 amino acids. The V end was cut by 0 bases, the J end by 4 bases, with 12 bases between. Germline CDR1 LNHNV, CDR2 YYDKDF (reference sequence). In nucleotides, the CDR3 is TGTGCCACCAGCAGAGATCAGGGGTATGGAGAGACCCAGTACTTC. As protein: CATSRDQGYGETQYF.

The J gene is TRBJ2-3, the V gene TRBV4-2; D is perhaps TRBD2 (7 bases). Germline V gene sequence: CDR1 LGHNA, CDR2 YNFKEQ. Trimming removed 0 bases from V and 2 bases from J, with 18 bases in between. CDR3 length: 18 amino acids. CDR3 amino acids: CASSQDFGGGLLTDTQYF. Written as DNA, the CDR3 is TGTGCCAGCAGCCAAGATTTTGGCGGGGGCCTGCTCACAGATACGCAGTATTTT.

As regards this clone: This sequence may be a read error, since a much larger clone differs from it by one base. The chain recombines TRBV18 with TRBJ1-3; tentative D call: TRBD1 (6 bases). Trimming cost V 6 bases and J 0 bases, with 6 bases left between them. The CDR3 loop spans 13 amino acids. In germline, CDR1 is KGHSH, CDR2 LQKENI. CDR3: CASSDSSGNTIYF. CDR3 nucleotide sequence: TGTGCCAGCTCGGACAGCTCTGGAAACACCATATATTTT.

The chain combines TRBV3-1 (or the pseudogene TRBV3-2) with TRBJ2-5; D possibly matches TRBD1 or TRBD2 (6 bases each). The germline V and J ends were trimmed by 0 bases and 4 bases, with 12 bases remaining between them. Germline-derived CDR1 and CDR2 are LGHDT and YNNKEL (reference sequence). The CDR3 is 15 amino acids. The CDR3 DNA sequence: TGTGCCAGCAGCCAAGATTGGGGGGCTGGAGAGACCCAGTACTTC. Translated: CASSQDWGAGETQYF.

DNA of the CDR3: TGCGCCAGCAGCTTCAACCCTGGAGGCTCGGGCCAAGAGACCCAGTACTTC. Amino acids: CASSFNPGGSGQETQYF. This chain connects TRBV5-1 to TRBJ2-5; possibly TRBD2 for D (5 bases). V was shortened by 2 bases and J by 1 base, with 18 bases between the two germline ends. The germline V gene has CDR1 SGHRS and CDR2 YFSETQ. This CDR3 contains 17 residues.

The chain links TRBV5-6 to TRBJ1-2, with D unclear. From germline, CDR1 is SGHDT and CDR2 YYEEEE. The germline V and J ends were trimmed by 4 bases and 4 bases, with 11 bases remaining between them. This CDR3 contains 13 residues. CDR3 bases: TGTGCCAGCAGCCCGGACGATAGCTATGGCTACACCTTC. Amino acid sequence: CASSPDDSYGYTF.

The rearrangement uses TRBV6-1 and TRBJ1-5, with D tentatively TRBD1 (6 bases). The CDR3 is made up of 13 amino acids. Germline CDR1 MNHNS, CDR2 SASEGT. Trimming removed 2 bases at V and 6 bases at J, with 8 bases between. The CDR3: CASSERGAQPQHF. The DNA of the CDR3 is TGTGCCAGCAGTGAACGGGGGGCTCAGCCCCAGCATTTT.

The rearrangement joins TRBV7-8 to TRBJ2-1, with 7 bases identical to TRBD2. There are 15 residues in the CDR3. With 4 bases clipped from V and 1 base from J, the junction kept 4 bases outside the gene matches. Germline lookup yields CDR1 SGHVS and CDR2 FQNEAQ. The CDR3 region has the DNA TGTGCCAGCAGCTGGGGACTACCTTCCTACAATGAGCAGTTCTTC. Translation: CASSWGLPSYNEQFF.